This T cell receptor beta chain is drawn from a study of beta chain features in type 1 diabetes. Study-wide results and limits: Cells with high TCR expression could be over-represented when cDNA is sequenced.

This clone was seen a few times. The antigen is unknown. Between the trimmed V and J ends, which lost 6 bases and 5 bases, there was a span of 14 bases. This CDR3 spans 14 amino acids. Germline assignment: CDR1 SNHLY and CDR2 FYNNEI. The investigators reverse transcribed all of the isolated RNA, so they sequenced expressed TCRB transcripts. Clones were sequenced by immunoSEQ multiplex PCR, and TCRdb holds only the in-frame ones, with some missing. The sample shows roughly 140,000 clones, around 10% of them seen only once. The chain employs TRBV2 and TRBJ1-5; a possible D gene is TRBD1 (5 bases). The sample consisted of central memory CD4+ T cells from blood. The sequence was collected from a man aged 18 to 35 in good health. CDR3: CASRVNRIHQPQHF. CDR3 nucleotides: TGTGCCAGCAGGGTCAACAGGATCCATCAGCCCCAGCATTTT.